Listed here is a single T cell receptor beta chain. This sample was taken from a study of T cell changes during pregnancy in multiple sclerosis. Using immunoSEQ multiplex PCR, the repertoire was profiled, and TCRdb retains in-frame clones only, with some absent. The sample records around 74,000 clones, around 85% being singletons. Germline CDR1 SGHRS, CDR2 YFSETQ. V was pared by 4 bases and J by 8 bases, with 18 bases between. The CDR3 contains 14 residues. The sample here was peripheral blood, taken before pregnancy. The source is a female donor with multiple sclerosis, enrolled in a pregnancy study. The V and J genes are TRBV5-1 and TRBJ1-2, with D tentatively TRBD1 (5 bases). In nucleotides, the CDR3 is TGCGCCAGCAGCGACCGGACAAACGGAGACGGCTACACCTTC. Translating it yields CASSDRTNGDGYTF.